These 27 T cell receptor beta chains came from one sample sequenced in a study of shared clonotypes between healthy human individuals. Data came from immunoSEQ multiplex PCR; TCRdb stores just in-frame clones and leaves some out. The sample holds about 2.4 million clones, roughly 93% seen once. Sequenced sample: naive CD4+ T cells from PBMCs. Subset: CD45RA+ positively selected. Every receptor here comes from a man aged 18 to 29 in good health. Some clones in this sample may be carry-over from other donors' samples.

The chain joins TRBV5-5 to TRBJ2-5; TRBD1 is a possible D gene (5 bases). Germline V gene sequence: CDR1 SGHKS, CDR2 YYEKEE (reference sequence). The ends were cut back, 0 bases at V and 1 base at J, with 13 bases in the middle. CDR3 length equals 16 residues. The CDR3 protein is CASSLVGRASQETQYF. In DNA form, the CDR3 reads TGTGCCAGCAGCTTGGTGGGCAGGGCCAGCCAAGAGACCCAGTACTTC. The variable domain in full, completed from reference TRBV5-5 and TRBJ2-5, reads DAGVTQSPTHLIKTRGQQVTLRCSPISGHKSVSWYQQVLGQGPQFIFQYYEKEERGRGNFPDRFSARQFPNYSSELNVNALLLGDSALYLCASSLVGRASQETQYFGPGTRLLVL.

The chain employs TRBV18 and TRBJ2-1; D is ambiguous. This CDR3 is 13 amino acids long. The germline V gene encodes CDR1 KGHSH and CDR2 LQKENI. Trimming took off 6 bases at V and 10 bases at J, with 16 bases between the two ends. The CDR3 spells CASSPLPRSEQFF. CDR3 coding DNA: TGTGCCAGCTCCCCCCTCCCTAGGTCCGAGCAGTTCTTC. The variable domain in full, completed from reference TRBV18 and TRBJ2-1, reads NAGVMQNPRHLVRRRGQEARLRCSPMKGHSHVYWYRQLPEEGLKFMVYLQKENIIDESGMPKERFSAEFPKEGPSILRIQQVVRGDSAAYFCASSPLPRSEQFFGPGTRLTVL.

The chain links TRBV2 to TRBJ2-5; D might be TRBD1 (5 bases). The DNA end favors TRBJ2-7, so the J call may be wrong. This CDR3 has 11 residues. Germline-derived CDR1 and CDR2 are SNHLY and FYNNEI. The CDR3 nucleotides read TGTGCCAGCGGCAGGGCCTACGAGCAGTACTTC. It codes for CASGRAYEQYF.

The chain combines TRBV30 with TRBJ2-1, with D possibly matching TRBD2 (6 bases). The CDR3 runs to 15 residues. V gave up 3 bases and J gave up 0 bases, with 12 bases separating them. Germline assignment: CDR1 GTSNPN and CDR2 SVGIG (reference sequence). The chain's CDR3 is CAWSKRGSSYNEQFF. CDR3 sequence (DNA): TGTGCCTGGAGCAAACGGGGGAGCTCCTACAATGAGCAGTTCTTC.

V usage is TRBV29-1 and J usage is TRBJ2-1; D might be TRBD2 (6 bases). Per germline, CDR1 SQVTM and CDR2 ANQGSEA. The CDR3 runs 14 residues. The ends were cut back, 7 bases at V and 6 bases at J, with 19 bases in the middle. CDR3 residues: CSGHTRRELNEQFF. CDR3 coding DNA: TGCAGCGGACATACGCGCCGGGAGCTCAATGAGCAGTTCTTC.

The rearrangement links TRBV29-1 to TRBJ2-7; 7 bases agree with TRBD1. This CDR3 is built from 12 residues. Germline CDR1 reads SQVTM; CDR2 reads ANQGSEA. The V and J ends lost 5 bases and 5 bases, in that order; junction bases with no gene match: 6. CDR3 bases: TGCAGCGTTCAAGGGGGCATCCACGAGCAGTACTTC. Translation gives CSVQGGIHEQYF.

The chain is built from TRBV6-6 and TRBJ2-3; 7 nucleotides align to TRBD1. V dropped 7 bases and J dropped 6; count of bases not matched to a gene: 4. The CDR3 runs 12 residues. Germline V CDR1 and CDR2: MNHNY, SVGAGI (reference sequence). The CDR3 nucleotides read TGTGCCAGCAACCCAGGGGGTGATACGCAGTATTTT. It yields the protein CASNPGGDTQYF.

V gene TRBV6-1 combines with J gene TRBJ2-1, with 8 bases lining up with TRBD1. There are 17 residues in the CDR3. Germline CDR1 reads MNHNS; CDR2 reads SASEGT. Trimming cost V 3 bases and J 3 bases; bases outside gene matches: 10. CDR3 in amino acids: CASSDPNKGTGYNEQFF. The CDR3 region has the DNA TGTGCCAGCAGTGACCCTAATAAAGGGACAGGCTACAATGAGCAGTTCTTC.

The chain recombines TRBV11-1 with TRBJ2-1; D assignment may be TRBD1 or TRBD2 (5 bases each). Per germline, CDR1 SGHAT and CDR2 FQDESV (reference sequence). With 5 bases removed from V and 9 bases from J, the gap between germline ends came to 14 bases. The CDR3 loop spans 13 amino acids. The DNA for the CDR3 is TGTGCCAGCAGCGTCGGGACCGGCGGTGAGCAGTTCTTC. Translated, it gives CASSVGTGGEQFF.

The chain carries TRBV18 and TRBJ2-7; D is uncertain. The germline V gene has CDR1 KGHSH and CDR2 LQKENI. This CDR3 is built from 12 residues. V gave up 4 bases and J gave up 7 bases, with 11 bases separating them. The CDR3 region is CASSRVGREQYF. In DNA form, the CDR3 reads TGTGCCAGCTCACGGGTAGGCCGAGAGCAGTACTTC.

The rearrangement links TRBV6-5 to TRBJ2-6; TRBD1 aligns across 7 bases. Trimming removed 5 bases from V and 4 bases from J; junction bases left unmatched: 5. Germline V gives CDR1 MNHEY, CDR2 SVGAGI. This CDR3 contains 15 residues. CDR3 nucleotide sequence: TGTGCCAGCAGTGGTTGGGACAGAGGGGCCAACGTCCTGACTTTC. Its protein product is CASSGWDRGANVLTF.

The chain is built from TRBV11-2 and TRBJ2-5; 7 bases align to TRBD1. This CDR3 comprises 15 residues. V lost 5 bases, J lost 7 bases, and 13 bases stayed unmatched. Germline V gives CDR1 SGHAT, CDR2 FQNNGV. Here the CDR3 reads CASSLGQDRVGTQYF. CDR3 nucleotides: TGTGCCAGCAGCCTCGGACAGGATAGGGTTGGGACCCAGTACTTC.

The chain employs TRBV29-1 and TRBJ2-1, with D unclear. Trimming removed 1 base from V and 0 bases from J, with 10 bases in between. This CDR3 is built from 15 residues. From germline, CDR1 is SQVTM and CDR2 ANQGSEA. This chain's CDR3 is CSVEGPEISYNEQFF. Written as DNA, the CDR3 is TGCAGCGTTGAAGGGCCGGAAATCTCCTACAATGAGCAGTTCTTC.

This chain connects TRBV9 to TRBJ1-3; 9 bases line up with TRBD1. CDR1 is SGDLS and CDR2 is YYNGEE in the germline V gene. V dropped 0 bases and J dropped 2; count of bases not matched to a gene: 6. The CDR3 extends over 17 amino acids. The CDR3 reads CASSVDPQGAAGNTIYF. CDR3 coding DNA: TGTGCCAGCAGCGTAGACCCACAGGGGGCGGCTGGAAACACCATATATTTT.

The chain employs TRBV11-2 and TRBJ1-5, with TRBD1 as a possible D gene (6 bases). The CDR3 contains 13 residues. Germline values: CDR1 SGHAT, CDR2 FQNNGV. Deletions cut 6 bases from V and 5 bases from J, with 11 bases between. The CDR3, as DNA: TGTGCCAGCAGATTGGACAGTTATCAGCCCCAGCATTTT. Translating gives CASRLDSYQPQHF.

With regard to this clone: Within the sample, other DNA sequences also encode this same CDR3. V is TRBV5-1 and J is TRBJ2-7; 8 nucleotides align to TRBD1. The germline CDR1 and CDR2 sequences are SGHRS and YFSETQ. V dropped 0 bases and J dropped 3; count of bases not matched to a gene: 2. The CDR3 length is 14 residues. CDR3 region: CASSLGQGFYEQYF. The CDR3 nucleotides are TGCGCCAGCAGCTTGGGACAGGGGTTCTACGAGCAGTACTTC.

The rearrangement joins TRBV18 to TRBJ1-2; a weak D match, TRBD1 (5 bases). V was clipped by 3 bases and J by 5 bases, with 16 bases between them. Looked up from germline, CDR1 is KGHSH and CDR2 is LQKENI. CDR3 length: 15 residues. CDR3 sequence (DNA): TGTGCCAGCTCACCGGCTCAGGGACCACGATATGGCTACACCTTC. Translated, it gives CASSPAQGPRYGYTF.

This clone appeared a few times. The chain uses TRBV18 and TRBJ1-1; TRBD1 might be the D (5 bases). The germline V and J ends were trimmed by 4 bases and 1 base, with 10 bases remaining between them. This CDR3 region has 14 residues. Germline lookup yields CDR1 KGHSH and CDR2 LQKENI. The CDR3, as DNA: TGTGCCAGCTCACTATCGACAGCGAACACTGAAGCTTTCTTT. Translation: CASSLSTANTEAFF.

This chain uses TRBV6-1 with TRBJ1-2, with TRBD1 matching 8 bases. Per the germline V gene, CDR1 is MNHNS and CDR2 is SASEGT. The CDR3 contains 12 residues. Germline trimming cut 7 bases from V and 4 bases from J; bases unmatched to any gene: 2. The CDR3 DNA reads TGTGCCAGCACAGGGGGCTTCTATGGCTACACCTTC. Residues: CASTGGFYGYTF.

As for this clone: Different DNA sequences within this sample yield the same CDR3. In DNA, the CDR3 is TGCGCCTCACAGGGTGGGAACACCGGGGAGCTGTTTTTT. Amino acids: CASQGGNTGELFF. The rearrangement uses TRBV10-1 and TRBJ2-2, with a tentative D call TRBD1 (6 bases). The V end lost 11 bases, the J end lost 1 base, and 11 bases lay between the germline ends. This CDR3 comprises 13 residues. The germline V gene has CDR1 WNHNN and CDR2 SYGVQD (reference sequence).

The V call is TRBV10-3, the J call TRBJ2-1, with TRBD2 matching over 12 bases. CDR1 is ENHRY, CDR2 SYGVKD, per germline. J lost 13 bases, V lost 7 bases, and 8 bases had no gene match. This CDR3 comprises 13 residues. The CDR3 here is CAITPGTSGPQFF. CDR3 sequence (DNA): TGTGCCATCACCCCCGGGACTAGCGGGCCTCAGTTCTTC.

The CDR3 bases are TGTGCCAGCAGCTCCTCTCGTGGGGGAGCGGAGGAGACCCAGTACTTC. This sequence encodes CASSSSRGGAEETQYF. This sequence joins TRBV7-2 and TRBJ2-5, with D tentatively TRBD1 or TRBD2 (5 bases each). From germline, CDR1 is SGHTA and CDR2 FQGNSA. With 4 bases removed from V and 5 bases from J, the gap between germline ends came to 20 bases. The CDR3 loop spans 16 amino acids.

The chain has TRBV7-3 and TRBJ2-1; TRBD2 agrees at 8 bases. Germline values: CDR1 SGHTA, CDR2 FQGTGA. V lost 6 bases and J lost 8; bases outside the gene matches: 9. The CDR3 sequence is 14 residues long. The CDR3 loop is CASRPRAGAHEQFF. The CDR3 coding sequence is TGTGCCAGCAGACCCCGAGCGGGAGCCCATGAGCAGTTCTTC.

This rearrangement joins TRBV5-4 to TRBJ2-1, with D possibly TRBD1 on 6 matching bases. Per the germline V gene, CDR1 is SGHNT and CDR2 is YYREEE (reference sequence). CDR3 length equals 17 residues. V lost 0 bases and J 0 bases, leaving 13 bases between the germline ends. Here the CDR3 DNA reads TGTGCCAGCAGCTTGGGGGGGCCCGCCTCCTCCTACAATGAGCAGTTCTTC. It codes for CASSLGGPASSYNEQFF.

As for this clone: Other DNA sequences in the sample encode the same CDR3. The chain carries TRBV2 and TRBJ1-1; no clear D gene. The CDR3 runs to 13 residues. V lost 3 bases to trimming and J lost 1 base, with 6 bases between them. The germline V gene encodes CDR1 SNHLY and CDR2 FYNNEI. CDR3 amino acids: CASSEETNTEAFF. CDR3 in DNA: TGTGCCAGCAGTGAGGAAACGAACACTGAAGCTTTCTTT.

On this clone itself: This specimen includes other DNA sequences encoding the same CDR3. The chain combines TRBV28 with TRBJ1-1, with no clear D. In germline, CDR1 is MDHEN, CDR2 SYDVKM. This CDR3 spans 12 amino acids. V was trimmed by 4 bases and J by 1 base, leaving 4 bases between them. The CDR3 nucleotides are TGTGCCAGCAGTTACAGGAACACTGAAGCTTTCTTT. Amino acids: CASSYRNTEAFF.

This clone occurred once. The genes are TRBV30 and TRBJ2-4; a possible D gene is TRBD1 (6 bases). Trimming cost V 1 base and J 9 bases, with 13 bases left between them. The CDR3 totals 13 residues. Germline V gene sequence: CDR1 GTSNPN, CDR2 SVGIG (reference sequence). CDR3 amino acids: CAWSGGGWGIQYF. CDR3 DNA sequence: TGTGCCTGGAGTGGTGGGGGCTGGGGCATTCAGTACTTC.